This T cell receptor beta chain was retrieved from a study of cytomegalovirus exposure and HLA in healthy donors. Findings and caveats of the study: TRBV6-2, TRBV6-3 and some other V segments were excluded as indistinguishable. Among the CMV-associated chains, three were confirmed in vitro as specific for CMV antigens. A later analysis found TCR association rates differed by HLA locus, highest for DRB1 and lowest for HLA-C.

The CDR3 extends over 13 amino acids. V lost 6 bases and J lost 4, with 12 bases in between. Looked up from germline, CDR1 is MDHEN and CDR2 is SYDVKM. This clone was found a few times. The antigen is unknown. The primer mix had 60 Vbeta and 13 Jbeta primers. This table comes from immunoSEQ multiplex PCR, and its TCRdb copy is limited to in-frame clones, with some not included. The sample lists some 140,000 clones; around 75% were seen once. The chain is built from TRBV28 and TRBJ1-2, with TRBD1 as a possible D gene (5 bases). Sequenced material: PBMCs. The TCR sequence derives from a man under 40 in good health and CMV-seronegative. The chain's CDR3 is CASRPTGVYGYTF. In DNA, the CDR3 is TGTGCCAGCAGACCTACAGGAGTCTATGGCTACACCTTC.